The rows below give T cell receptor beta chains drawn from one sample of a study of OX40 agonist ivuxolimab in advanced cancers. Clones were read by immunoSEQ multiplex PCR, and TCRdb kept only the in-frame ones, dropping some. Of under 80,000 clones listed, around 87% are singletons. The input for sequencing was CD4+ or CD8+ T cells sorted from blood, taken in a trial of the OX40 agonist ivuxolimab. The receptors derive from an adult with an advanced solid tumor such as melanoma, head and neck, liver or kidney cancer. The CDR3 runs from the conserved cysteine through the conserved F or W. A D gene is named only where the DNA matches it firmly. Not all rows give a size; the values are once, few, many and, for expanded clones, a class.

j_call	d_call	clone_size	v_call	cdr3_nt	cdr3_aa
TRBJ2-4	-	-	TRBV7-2	TGTGCCAGCAGCTTAGCGGGGTTCCCCAACATTCAGTACTTC	CASSLAGFPNIQYF
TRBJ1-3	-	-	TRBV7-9	TGTGCCACGGTCCCGGGTTCTGGAAACACCATATATTTT	CATVPGSGNTIYF
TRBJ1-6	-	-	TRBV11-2	TGTGCCAGCAGCTTAGGTTGGGGGTCCTATAATTCACCCCTCCACTTT	CASSLGWGSYNSPLHF
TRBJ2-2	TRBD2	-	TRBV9	TGTGCCAGCAGCGTCGGACTAGCGGTTACCGGGGAGCTGTTTTTT	CASSVGLAVTGELFF
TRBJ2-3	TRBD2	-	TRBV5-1	TGCGCCAGTTTAGCGGGAGGCAGTACAGATACGCAGTATTTT	CASLAGGSTDTQYF
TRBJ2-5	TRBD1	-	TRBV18	TGTGCCAGCTCAACCCAGGGGGCTGGGGAGACCCAGTACTTC	CASSTQGAGETQYF
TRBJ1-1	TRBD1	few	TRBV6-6	TGTGCCAGCCTAGACAGGGGGAACACTGAAGCTTTCTTT	CASLDRGNTEAFF
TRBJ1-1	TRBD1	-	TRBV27	TGTGCCAGCAGCGGGGACAGCAACACTGAAGCTTTCTTT	CASSGDSNTEAFF
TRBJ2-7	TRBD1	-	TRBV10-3	TGTGCCATCAGGACCGGGACAGGGTACGGCGAGCAGTACTTC	CAIRTGTGYGEQYF
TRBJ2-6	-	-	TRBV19	TGTGCCAGTAGTCCCTCCCGGACCCCTGGGGCCAACGTCCTGACTTTC	CASSPSRTPGANVLTF
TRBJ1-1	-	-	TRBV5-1	TGCGCCAGCAGCTTGTTGGGCGGCAGGGAAGCTTTCTTT	CASSLLGGREAFF
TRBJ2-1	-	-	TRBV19	TGTGCCAGTAGTCAGGATGAGCAGTTCTTC	CASSQDEQFF
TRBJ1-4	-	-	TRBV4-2	TGTGCCAGCAGGACCGGGACACCCCGGCCAAGTAGGACTAATGAAAAACTGTTTTTT	CASRTGTPRPSRTNEKLFF
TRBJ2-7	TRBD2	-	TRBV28	TGTGCCAGCAGTTTTTTCAGGGCCACGGGACTAGCGGGTGGAGACGAGCAGTACTTC	CASSFFRATGLAGGDEQYF
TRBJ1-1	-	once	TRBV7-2	TGTGCCAGCAGCGGCCCCGGGAACACTGAAGCTTTCTTT	CASSGPGNTEAFF
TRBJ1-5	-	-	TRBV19	TGTGCCAGTAGTATAAGGGATACCCAGCCCCAGCATTTT	CASSIRDTQPQHF
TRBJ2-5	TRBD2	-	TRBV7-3	TGTGCCAGCAGCTTAAGGCTAGCGGAAGAGACCCAGTACTTC	CASSLRLAEETQYF
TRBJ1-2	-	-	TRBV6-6	TGTGCCAGCGGAAAGCCTCGGACAGCATACTATGGCTACACCTTC	CASGKPRTAYYGYTF
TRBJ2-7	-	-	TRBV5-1	TGCGCCAGCAGCGCCGGGAGTAGCCTTCCTTCCGAGCAGTACTTC	CASSAGSSLPSEQYF
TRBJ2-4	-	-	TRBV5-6	TGTGCCAGCAGCTTGGGGCAGGGGGCCAAAAACATTCAGTACTTC	CASSLGQGAKNIQYF
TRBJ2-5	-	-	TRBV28	TGTGCCAGCAGCACACCACTCCAAGAGACCCAGTACTTC	CASSTPLQETQYF
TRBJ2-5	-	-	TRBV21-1	TGTGCCAGCAGCAGCTACAGGGATCAAGAGACCCAGTACTTC	CASSSYRDQETQYF
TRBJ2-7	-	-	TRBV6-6	TGTGCCAGCGGTACACAGGGGAGGGCCTACGAGCAGTACTTC	CASGTQGRAYEQYF
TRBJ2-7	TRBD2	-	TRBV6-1	TGTGCCAGCAGTGGAAAGGGCGGGACTAGCGACTACGAGCAGTACTTC	CASSGKGGTSDYEQYF
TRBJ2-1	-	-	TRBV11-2	TGTGCCAGCAGCTTGGACAGTGAAAATGAGCAGTTCTTC	CASSLDSENEQFF
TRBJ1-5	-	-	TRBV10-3	TGTGCCATCAGTGAGGGTTATAGCAATCAGCCCCAGCATTTT	CAISEGYSNQPQHF
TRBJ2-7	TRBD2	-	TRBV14	TGTGCCAGCAGCCGTTCTGGCAGCGGGAGGTTTTACGAGCAGTACTTC	CASSRSGSGRFYEQYF
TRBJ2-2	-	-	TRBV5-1	TGCGCCAGCAGCTTAGGAGGGTTGAACACCGGGGAGCTGTTTTTT	CASSLGGLNTGELFF
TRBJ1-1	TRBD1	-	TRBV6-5	TGTGCCAGCAGCTTACAGGGGATTGGGAACACTGAAGCTTTCTTT	CASSLQGIGNTEAFF
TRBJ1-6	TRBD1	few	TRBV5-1	TGCGCCAGCAGCTTGGGGACAGGCGGTTCACCCCTCCACTTT	CASSLGTGGSPLHF
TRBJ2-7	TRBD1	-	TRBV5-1	TGCGCCAGCAGCTTGGAACAGGGGGCCTCCGAGCAGTACTTC	CASSLEQGASEQYF
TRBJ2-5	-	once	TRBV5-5	TGTGCCAGCAGCCCTGACGGGAGACAAGAGACCCAGTACTTC	CASSPDGRQETQYF
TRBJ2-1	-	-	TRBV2	TGTGCCAGCAGTGAAACCGGGAAGCAGGGGACTATCTACAATGAGCAGTTCTTC	CASSETGKQGTIYNEQFF
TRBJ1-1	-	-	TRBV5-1	TGCGCCAGCAGCTTGATGGAGAACACTGAAGCTTTCTTT	CASSLMENTEAFF